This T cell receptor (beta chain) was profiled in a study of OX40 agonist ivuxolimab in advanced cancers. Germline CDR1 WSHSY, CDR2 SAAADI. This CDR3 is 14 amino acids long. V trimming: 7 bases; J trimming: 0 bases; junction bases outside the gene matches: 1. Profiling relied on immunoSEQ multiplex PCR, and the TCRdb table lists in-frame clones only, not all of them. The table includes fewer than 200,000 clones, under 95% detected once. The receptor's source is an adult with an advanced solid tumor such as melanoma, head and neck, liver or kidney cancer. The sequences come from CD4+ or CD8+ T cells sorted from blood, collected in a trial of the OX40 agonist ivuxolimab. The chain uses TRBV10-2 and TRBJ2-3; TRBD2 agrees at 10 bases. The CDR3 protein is CASTTSGSTDTQYF. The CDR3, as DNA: TGCGCCAGCACGACTAGCGGGAGCACAGATACGCAGTATTTT.